This TCR beta chain is drawn from a study of T-cell memory formation after mild COVID-19. The overall study: For the most part, TCR clusters were specific to one donor. General study points: Clones that contracted clustered mainly in CM and EM if CD4+ and in EMRA if CD8+. Cross-reactive memory appears to have joined, as suggested by some responding clones showing up in pre-infection memory.

For this clonotype: What it binds is unknown.

TCRdb processed the 5' RACE reads anew with MiXCR; each CDR3 protein has one entry. The sample has 150,000 to 200,000 distinct CDR3 sequences, roughly 15% seen once. The TCR sequence derives from an adult woman who had mild COVID-19 (a few samples of this study predate the infection). Cell type and time point are not known. Sequenced input: PBMCs or a T cell subset sorted from them (not recorded which).

The CDR3 reads CASSLQTGEGDGYTF. The CDR3 nucleotides read TGTGCCAGCAGCTTGCAGACAGGTGAAGGTGATGGCTACACCTTC. V is TRBV7-9 and J is TRBJ1-2; the D gene is possibly TRBD1 (6 bases). Trimming cost V 3 bases and J 6 bases, with 17 bases left between them. The CDR3 totals 15 residues. From germline, CDR1 is SEHNR and CDR2 FQNEAQ (reference sequence). The full variable domain, with the rest looked up from reference TRBV7-9 and TRBJ1-2, is DTGVSQNPRHKITKRGQNVTFRCDPISEHNRLYWYRQTLGQGPEFLTYFQNEAQLEKSRLLSDRFSAERPKGSFSTLEIQRTEQGDSAMYLCASSLQTGEGDGYTFGSGTRLTVV.